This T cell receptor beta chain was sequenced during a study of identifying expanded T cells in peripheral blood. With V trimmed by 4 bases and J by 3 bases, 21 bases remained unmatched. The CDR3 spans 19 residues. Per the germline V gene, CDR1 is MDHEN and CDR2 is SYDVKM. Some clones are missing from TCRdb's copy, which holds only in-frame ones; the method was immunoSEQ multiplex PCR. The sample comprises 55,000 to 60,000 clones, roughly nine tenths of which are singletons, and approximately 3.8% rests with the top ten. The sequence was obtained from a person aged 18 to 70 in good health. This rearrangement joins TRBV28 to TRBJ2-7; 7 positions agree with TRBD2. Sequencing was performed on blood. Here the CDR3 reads CASSSVGRWEASGRYEQYF. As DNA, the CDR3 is TGTGCCAGCAGTTCCGTGGGCAGGTGGGAGGCTAGCGGACGCTACGAGCAGTACTTC.